This T cell receptor beta chain was obtained from a study of T-cell memory formation after mild COVID-19. General study points: Specificity for SARS-CoV-2 was not confirmed among the second-wave clones peaking on day 37.

Each CDR3 protein is one row after TCRdb ran MiXCR on the 5' RACE reads. Here the sample spans under 400,000 distinct CDR3 sequences, 20% to 25% being singletons. Comments on this clonotype: Its specificity is unknown.

Germline V gives CDR1 SGHVS, CDR2 FQNEAQ. The CDR3 is made up of 15 amino acids. The V and J ends lost 5 bases and 6 bases, in that order; junction bases with no gene match: 6. The TCR sequence derives from an adult woman who had mild COVID-19 (a few samples of this study predate the infection). Cell type and time point are not known. The sequenced sample consisted of PBMCs or a T cell subset sorted from them (not recorded which). This sequence joins TRBV7-8 and TRBJ2-1, with 11 positions matching TRBD2. This chain's CDR3 is CASSPSSGRTNEQFF. The CDR3 nucleotides read TGTGCCAGCAGCCCGTCTAGCGGGAGGACCAATGAGCAGTTCTTC. The full variable domain, its missing parts supplied by reference TRBV7-8 and TRBJ2-1, is GAGVSQSPRYKVAKRGQDVALRCDPISGHVSLFWYQQALGQGPEFLTYFQNEAQLDKSGLPSDRFFAERPEGSVSTLKIQRTQQEDSAVYLCASSPSSGRTNEQFFGPGTRLTVL.